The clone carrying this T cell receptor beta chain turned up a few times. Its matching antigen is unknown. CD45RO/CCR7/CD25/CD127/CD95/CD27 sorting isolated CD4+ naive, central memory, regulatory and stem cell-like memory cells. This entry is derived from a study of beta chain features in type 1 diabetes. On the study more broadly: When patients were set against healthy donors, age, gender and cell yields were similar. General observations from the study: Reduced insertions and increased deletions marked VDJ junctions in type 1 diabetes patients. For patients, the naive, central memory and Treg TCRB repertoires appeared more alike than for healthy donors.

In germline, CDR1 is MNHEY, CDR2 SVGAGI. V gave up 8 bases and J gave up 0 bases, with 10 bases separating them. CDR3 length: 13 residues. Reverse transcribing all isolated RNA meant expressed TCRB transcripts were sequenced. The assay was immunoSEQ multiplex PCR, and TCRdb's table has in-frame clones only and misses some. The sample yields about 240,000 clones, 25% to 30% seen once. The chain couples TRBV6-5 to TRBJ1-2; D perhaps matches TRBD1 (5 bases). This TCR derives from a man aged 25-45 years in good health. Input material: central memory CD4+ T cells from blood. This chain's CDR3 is CASAGGTNYGYTF. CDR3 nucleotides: TGTGCCAGCGCGGGGGGAACTAACTATGGCTACACCTTC.